The source of this T cell receptor beta chain is a study of immune evolution from preneoplasia to lung adenocarcinoma (dated by TCRdb to the early 2020s). For the wider study: Immune contexture across lung adenocarcinoma precursors and invasive adenocarcinoma was profiled using immune gene expression, TCR sequencing and multiplex immunofluorescence. POLYSOLVER was used to infer class I HLA alleles from exome data, and LOHHLA was used to detect allele-specific HLA loss. TCR sequencing data were obtained from 51 patients. Sample size was determined by specimen availability and not by a prior power calculation. The immune data were integrated with whole exome sequencing and methylation data obtained from the same cohort of nodules. Resected precursor lesions (AAH, AIS, MIA) and invasive adenocarcinomas were compared with paired morphologically normal lung tissue. According to the study, about 100 samples were used for TCR sequencing. A total of about 53 patients with pulmonary nodules who underwent surgical resection were included in the overall cohort.

Overall results and qualifications from the work: The findings were based on association rather than direct causation, and larger cohorts with long-term follow-up and longitudinal biopsies were deemed needed. All patients were from Japan and China, so applicability to Western populations was uncertain. Normal lung had the highest top T cell clone frequencies, which appeared to decline progressively from AAH through AIS, MIA and invasive adenocarcinoma. Clonality was highest in normal lung, while later-stage lesions appeared to have lower clonality but higher T cell density and diversity.

On this clone itself: What antigen it recognizes has not been identified. Nothing much larger sits one base from this clone, and base qualities are not available.

Relative to germline, V is 6 bases shorter and J is 4 bases shorter, with 19 bases between their ends. The CDR3 covers 16 residues, taking in both the cysteine and the phenylalanine. The sequence is cut down to CDR3 DNA, 48 bases in frame from base 1. Using the immunoSEQ hsTCRbeta Kit, TCR beta CDR3 regions were sequenced from DNA. In the paper's pipeline: The ImmunoSEQ Analyzer was used to analyse the TCR sequencing data. T cell clonality was calculated on productive rearrangements as 1 minus Pielou's evenness. To measure T cell diversity, the inverse Simpson index was applied to productive templates. T cell density was TCR beta template counts normalized to usable DNA, estimated by amplifying and sequencing housekeeping genes. Two-sided Kruskal-Wallis tests were used to compare TCR metrics across histologic stages. This is the immuneACCESS table as TCRdb keeps it, with only in-frame sequences that have V and J called. A part of the clones is gone; compared with another copy, unresolved V genes explain less than half, and the rest is unexplained. That table supplies the V and J calls and clone size; D and trimming were determined from the DNA. The sample table contains approximately 11,000 clones; only one count was recorded for 76% of them. Approximately 28% of the sample belongs to the ten largest clones.

Between 2014 and 2017, the patients underwent resection in either Japan or China. Histologic diagnosis of each case was confirmed independently by two lung cancer pathologists on H&E slides. DNA was isolated from FFPE tissue using the AllPrep DNA/RNA FFPE Kit. Recombination linked TRBV23-1 to TRBJ1-5; the D gene is perhaps TRBD1, on 5 matching bases. TRBV23-1 belongs to the ORF category, with a function that is uncertain. The clonotype comes from a person in their 60s with lung adenocarcinoma. Some clones in this sample may be carry-over from other donors' samples. The sequencing sample was made of FFPE normal lung tissue adjacent to the tumor. The DNA sequence is as follows: TGCGCCAGCAGACGGACACGATTCCTTCAAAATCAGCCCCAGCATTTT. This gives the protein CASRRTRFLQNQPQHF.